These T cell receptor beta chains were read from a single sample in a study of shared clonotypes between healthy human individuals. Assay used: immunoSEQ multiplex PCR; TCRdb lists only in-frame clones, some missing. The sample gives hundreds of thousands of clones, about 74% of which show up once; approximately 1.7% is in the top ten. Sequenced: memory CD4+ T cells sorted from blood. The receptors were sampled from a woman under 40 in good health. Both conserved end residues are trimmed from each CDR3. Some rows mark clone size as missing; the rest say once, few, many or name a class of expanded clone.

few TRBJ2-1 TRBV28 ASSLGGTGDYEQF
NA TRBJ2-7 TRBV27 ASSFRAEGAYEQY
NA TRBJ1-5 TRBV28 ASKVESSDRKNQPQH
NA TRBJ2-7 TRBV7-8 ASGDRGYEQY
NA TRBJ2-5 TRBV6-1 ASSESRPKTQY
NA TRBJ2-3 TRBV13 ASGLAGSHTQY
NA TRBJ1-5 TRBV5-5 ASSLDSNQPQH
NA TRBJ1-5 TRBV2 ASSVKGIGSNQPQH
NA TRBJ2-5 TRBV19 ASSVRETQY
NA TRBJ1-2 TRBV19 ASSIGGILGRT
NA TRBJ2-1 TRBV7-2 ASSVSPAAAADEQF
NA TRBJ2-1 TRBV7-3 ASRPGTSGSSYNEQF
NA TRBJ1-3 TRBV2 ASSGLRGGGNTIY
NA TRBJ2-6 TRBV5-1 ASSLAPTGANVLT
NA TRBJ1-2 TRBV2 ASMGASASATWGYGYT
NA TRBJ2-7 TRBV25-1 ASSSLAGNYEQY
NA TRBJ2-5 TRBV19 ASRRQGRETQY
NA TRBJ2-1 TRBV5-1 ASRGGLVGNEQF
NA TRBJ2-1 TRBV20-1 SASGGPGQF
NA TRBJ2-7 TRBV28 ASSFLQTGRREQY
NA TRBJ2-1 TRBV27 ASIDDDRTPYNEQF
NA TRBJ2-1 TRBV28 ASRLYRKQF